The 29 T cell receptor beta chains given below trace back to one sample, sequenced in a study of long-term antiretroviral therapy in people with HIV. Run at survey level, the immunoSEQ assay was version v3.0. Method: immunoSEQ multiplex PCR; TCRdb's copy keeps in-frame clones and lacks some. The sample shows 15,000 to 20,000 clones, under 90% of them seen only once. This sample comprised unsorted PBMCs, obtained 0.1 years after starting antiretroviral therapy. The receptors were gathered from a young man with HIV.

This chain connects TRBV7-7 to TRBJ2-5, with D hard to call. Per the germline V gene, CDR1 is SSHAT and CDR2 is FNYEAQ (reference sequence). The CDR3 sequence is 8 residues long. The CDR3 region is CGPETQYF. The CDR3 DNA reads TGTGGCCCCGAGACCCAGTACTTC.

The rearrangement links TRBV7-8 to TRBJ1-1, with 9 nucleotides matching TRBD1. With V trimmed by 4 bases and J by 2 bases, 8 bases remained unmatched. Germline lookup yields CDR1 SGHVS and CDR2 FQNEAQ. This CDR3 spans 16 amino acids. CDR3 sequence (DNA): TGTGCCAGCAGCTATGACAGGGGGGGCGGCAACACTGAAGCTTTCTTT. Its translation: CASSYDRGGGNTEAFF.

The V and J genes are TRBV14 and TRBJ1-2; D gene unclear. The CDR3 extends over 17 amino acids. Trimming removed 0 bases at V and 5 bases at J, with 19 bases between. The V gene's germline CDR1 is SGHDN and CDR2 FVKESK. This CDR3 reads CASSQEILEGAWYGYTF. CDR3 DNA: TGTGCCAGCAGCCAAGAGATTTTAGAGGGCGCATGGTATGGCTACACCTTC. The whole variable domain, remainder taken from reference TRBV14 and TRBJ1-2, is EAGVTQFPSHSVIEKGQTVTLRCDPISGHDNLYWYRRVMGKEIKFLLHFVKESKQDESGMPNNRFLAERTGGTYSTLKVQPAELEDSGVYFCASSQEILEGAWYGYTFGSGTRLTVV.

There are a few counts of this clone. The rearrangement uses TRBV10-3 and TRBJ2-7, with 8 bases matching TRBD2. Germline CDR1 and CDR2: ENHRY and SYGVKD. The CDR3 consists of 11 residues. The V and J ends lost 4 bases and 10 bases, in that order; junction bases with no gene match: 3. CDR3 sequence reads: CAISVSGDQYF. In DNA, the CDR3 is TGTGCCATCAGTGTTAGCGGGGATCAGTACTTC.

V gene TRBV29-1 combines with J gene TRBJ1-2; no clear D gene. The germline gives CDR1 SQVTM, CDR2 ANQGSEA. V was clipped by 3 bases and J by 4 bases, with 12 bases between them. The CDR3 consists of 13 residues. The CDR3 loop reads CSVDLFDGYGYTF. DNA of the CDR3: TGCAGCGTTGACCTTTTCGACGGCTATGGCTACACCTTC.

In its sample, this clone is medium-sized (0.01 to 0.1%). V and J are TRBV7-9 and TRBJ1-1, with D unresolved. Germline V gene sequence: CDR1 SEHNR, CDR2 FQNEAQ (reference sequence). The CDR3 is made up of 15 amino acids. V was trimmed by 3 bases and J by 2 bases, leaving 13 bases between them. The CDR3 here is CASSFVFEANTEAFF. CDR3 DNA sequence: TGTGCCAGCAGCTTTGTTTTTGAGGCAAACACTGAAGCTTTCTTT.

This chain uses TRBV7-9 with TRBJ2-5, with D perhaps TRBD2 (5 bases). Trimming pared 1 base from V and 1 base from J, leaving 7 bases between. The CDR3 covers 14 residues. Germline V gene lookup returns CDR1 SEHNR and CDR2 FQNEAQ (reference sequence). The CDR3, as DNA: TGTGCCAGCAGCTTAGTAGCGACCCAAGAGACCCAGTACTTC. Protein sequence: CASSLVATQETQYF.

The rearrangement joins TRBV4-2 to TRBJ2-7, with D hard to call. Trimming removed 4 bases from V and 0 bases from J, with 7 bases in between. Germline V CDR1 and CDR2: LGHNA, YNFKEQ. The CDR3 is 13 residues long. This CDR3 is CASSLGASYEQYF. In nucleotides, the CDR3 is TGTGCCAGCAGCCTGGGCGCCTCCTACGAGCAGTACTTC.

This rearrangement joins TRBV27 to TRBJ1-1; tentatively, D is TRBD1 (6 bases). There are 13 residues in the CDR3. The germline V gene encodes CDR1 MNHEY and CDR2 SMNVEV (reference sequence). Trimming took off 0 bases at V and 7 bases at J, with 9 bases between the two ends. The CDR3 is CASSLSGTNEAFF. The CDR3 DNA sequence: TGTGCCAGCAGTTTATCTGGGACAAATGAAGCTTTCTTT.

As DNA, the CDR3 is TGCGCCAGCCGCACGCTAGCGGGGGGGAGAGAAACAGATACGCAGTATTTT. Translated, it gives CASRTLAGGRETDTQYF. The chain couples TRBV5-1 to TRBJ2-3; 12 nucleotides match TRBD2. CDR1 is SGHRS and CDR2 is YFSETQ in the germline V gene. With 7 bases clipped from V and 3 bases from J, the junction kept 12 bases outside the gene matches. The CDR3 totals 17 residues.

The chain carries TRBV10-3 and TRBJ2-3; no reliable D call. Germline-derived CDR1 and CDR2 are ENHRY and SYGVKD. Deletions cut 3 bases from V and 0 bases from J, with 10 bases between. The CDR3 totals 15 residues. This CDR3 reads CAISDPTASTDTQYF. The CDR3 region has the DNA TGTGCCATCAGTGACCCGACTGCAAGCACAGATACGCAGTATTTT.

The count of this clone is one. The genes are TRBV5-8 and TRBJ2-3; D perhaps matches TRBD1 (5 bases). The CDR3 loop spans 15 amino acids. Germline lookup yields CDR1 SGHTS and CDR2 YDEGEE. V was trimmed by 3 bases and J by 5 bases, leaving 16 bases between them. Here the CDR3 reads CASSSGRQSLDTQYF. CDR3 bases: TGTGCCAGCAGCTCAGGGCGGCAGAGTTTAGATACGCAGTATTTT.

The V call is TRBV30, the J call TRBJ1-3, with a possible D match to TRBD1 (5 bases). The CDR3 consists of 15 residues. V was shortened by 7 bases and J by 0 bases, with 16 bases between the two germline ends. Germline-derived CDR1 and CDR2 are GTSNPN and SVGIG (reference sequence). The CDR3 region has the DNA TGTGCCTTCCATTGGGACTTTCTCTCTGGAAACACCATATATTTT. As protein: CAFHWDFLSGNTIYF.

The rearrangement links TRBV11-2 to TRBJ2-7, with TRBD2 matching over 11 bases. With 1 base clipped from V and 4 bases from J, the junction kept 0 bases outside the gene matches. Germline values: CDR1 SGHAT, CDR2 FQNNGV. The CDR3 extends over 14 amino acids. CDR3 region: CASSLVAGGYEQYF. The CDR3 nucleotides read TGTGCCAGCAGCTTAGTAGCGGGAGGGTACGAGCAGTACTTC.

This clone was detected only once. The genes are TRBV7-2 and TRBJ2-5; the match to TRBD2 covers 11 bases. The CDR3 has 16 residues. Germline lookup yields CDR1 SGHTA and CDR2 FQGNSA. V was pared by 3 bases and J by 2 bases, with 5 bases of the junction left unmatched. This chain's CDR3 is CASSLGSSGRQETQYF. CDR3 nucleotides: TGTGCCAGCAGCTTGGGTTCTAGCGGGAGGCAAGAGACCCAGTACTTC.

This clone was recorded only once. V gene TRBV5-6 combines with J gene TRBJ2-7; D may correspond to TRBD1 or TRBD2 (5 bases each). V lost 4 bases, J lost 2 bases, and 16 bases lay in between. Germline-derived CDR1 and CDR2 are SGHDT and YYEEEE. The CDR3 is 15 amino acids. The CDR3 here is CASSLGTHGAYEQYF. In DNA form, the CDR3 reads TGTGCCAGCAGCCTGGGGACCCACGGGGCCTACGAGCAGTACTTC.

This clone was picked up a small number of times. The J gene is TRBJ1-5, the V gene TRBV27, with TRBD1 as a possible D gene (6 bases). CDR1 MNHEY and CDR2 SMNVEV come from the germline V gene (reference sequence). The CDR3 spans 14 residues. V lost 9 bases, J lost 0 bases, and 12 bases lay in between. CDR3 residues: CASRQEHSNQPQHF. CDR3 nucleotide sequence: TGTGCCAGTAGACAGGAACATAGCAATCAGCCCCAGCATTTT.

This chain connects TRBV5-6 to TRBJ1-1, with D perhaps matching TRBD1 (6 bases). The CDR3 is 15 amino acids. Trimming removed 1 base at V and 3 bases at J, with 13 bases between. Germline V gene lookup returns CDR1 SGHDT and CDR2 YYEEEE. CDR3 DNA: TGTGCCAGCAGCTTGCCCCCAGGGGAGGACACTGAAGCTTTCTTT. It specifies CASSLPPGEDTEAFF.

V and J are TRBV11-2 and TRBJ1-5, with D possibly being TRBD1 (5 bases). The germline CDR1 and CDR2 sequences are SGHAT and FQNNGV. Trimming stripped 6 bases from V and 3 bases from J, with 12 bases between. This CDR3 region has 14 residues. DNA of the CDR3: TGTGCCAGCAGTTACGGGGGGAACAATCAGCCCCAGCATTTT. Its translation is CASSYGGNNQPQHF.

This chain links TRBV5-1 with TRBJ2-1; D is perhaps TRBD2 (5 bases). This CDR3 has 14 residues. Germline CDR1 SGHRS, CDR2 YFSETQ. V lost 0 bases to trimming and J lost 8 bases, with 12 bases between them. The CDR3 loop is CASSLGHPEDEQFF. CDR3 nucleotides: TGCGCCAGCAGCTTGGGACACCCGGAGGATGAGCAGTTCTTC.

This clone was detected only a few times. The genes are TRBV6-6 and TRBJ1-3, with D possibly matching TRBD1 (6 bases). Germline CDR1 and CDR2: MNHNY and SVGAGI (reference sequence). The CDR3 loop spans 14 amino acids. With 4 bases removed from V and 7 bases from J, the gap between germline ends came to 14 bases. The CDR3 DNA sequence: TGTGCCAGCAGTTCTCACAACAGGGTTAACACCATATATTTT. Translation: CASSSHNRVNTIYF.

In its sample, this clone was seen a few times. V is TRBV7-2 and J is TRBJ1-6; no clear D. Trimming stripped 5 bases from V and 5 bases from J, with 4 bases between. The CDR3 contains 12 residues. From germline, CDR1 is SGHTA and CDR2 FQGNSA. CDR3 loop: CASSQNNSPLHF. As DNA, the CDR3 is TGTGCCAGCAGCCAGAATAATTCACCCCTCCACTTT.

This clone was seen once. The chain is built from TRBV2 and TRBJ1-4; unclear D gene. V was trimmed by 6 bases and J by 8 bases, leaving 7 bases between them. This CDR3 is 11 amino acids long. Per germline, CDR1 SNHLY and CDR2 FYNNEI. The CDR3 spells CASRYQEKLFF. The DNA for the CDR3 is TGTGCCAGCAGATACCAAGAAAAACTGTTTTTT.

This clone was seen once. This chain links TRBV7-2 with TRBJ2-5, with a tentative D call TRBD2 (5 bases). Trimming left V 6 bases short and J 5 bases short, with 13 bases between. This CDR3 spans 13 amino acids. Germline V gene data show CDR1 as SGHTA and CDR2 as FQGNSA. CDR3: CASSLPPGETQYF. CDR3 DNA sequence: TGTGCCAGCAGTTTGCCCCCGGGGGAGACCCAGTACTTC.

CDR3 nucleotides: TGTGCCAGCAGTAGTTGGGGTCAGATGAATCAGCCCCAGCATTTT. Translated: CASSSWGQMNQPQHF. The chain combines TRBV25-1 with TRBJ1-5; no clear D. The CDR3 has 15 residues. Germline V CDR1 and CDR2: MGHDK, SYGVNS. V was pared by 5 bases and J by 4 bases, with 15 bases between.

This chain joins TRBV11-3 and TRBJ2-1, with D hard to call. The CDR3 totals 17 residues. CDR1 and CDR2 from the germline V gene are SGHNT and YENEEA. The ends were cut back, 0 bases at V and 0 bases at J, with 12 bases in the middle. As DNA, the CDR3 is TGTGCCAGCAGCTTAGATCTAGGGCGGAGCTCCTACAATGAGCAGTTCTTC. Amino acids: CASSLDLGRSSYNEQFF.

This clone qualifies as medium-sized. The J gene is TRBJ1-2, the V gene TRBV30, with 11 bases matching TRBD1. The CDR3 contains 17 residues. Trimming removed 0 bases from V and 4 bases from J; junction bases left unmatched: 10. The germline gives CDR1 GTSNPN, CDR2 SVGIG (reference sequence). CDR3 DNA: TGTGCCTGGAGTGTTAGAGGACAGGGGGCGCGTTCCTATGGCTACACCTTC. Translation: CAWSVRGQGARSYGYTF.

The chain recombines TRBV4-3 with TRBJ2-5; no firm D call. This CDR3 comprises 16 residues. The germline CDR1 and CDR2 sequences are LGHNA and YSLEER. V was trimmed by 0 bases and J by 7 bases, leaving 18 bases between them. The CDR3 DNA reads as TGCGCCAGCAGCCAAGATTATTGGCTCCAAAGCCGGACCCAGTACTTC. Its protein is CASSQDYWLQSRTQYF.

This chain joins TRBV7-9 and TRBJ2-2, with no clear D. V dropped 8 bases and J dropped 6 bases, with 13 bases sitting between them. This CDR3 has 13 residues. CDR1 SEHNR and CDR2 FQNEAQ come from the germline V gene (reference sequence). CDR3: CASGELGPGELFF. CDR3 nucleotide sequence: TGTGCCAGCGGGGAATTGGGCCCCGGGGAGCTGTTTTTT.